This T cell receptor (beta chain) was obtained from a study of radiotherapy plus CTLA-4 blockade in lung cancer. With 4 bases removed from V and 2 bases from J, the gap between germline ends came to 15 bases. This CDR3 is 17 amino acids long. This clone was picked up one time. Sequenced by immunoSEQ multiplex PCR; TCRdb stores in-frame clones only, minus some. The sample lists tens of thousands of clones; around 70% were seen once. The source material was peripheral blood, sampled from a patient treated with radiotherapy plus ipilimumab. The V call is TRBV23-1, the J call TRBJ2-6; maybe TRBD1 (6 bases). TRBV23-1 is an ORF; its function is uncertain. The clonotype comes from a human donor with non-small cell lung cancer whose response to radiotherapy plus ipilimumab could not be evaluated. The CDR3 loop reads CASSLQLDRPGANVLTF. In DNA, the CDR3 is TGCGCCAGCAGTCTTCAACTAGACAGGCCTGGGGCCAACGTCCTGACTTTC.